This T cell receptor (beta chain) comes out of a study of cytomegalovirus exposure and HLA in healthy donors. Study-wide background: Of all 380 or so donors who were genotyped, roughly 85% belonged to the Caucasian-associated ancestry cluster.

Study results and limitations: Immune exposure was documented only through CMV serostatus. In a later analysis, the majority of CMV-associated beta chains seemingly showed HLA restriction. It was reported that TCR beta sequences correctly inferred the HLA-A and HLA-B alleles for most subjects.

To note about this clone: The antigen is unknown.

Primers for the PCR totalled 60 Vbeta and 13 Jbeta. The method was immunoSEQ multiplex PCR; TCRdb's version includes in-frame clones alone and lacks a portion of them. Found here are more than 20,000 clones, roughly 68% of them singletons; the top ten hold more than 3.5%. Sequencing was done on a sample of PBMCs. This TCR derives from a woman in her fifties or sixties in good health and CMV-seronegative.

The CDR3 spells CASGSSGGANVLTF. CDR3 bases: TGTGCCAGCGGGAGCTCGGGTGGGGCCAACGTCCTGACTTTC. The rearrangement joins TRBV19 to TRBJ2-6, with a possible D match to TRBD2 (6 bases). The length of the CDR3 is 14 residues. Germline CDR1 reads LNHDA; CDR2 reads SQIVND (reference sequence). Trimming took off 9 bases at V and 3 bases at J, with 12 bases between the two ends.